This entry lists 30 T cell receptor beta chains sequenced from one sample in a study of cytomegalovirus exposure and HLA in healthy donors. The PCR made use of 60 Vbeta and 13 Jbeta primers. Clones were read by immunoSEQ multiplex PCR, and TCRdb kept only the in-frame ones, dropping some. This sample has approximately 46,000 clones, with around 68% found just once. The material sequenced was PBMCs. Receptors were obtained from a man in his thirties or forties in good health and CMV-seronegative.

The CDR3 DNA sequence: TGTGCCAGCAGTGACTGGCGGTTCAATGAGCAGTTCTTC. Protein product: CASSDWRFNEQFF. The rearrangement joins TRBV6-1 to TRBJ2-1; the D is unclear. This CDR3 spans 13 amino acids. Trimming removed 3 bases at V and 6 bases at J, with 9 bases between. CDR1 MNHNS and CDR2 SASEGT come from the germline V gene.

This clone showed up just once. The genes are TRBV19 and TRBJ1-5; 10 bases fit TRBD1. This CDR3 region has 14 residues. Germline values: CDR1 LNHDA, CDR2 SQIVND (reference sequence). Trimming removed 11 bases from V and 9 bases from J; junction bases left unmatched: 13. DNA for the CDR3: TGTGCCGGGGGGACAGGGGCCATTTCGGGGCCCCAGCATTTT. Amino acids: CAGGTGAISGPQHF.

The CDR3 loop reads CASSPGTSGYNEQFF. The CDR3 DNA is TGTGCCAGCAGCCCCGGGACTAGCGGATACAATGAGCAGTTCTTC. The chain is built from TRBV7-6 and TRBJ2-1; TRBD2 aligns across 11 bases. The length of the CDR3 is 15 residues. V trimming: 5 bases; J trimming: 4 bases; junction bases outside the gene matches: 4. Germline V gives CDR1 SGHVS, CDR2 FNYEAQ.

Here the CDR3 reads CAWRKGQGATNEKLFF. For the CDR3, the DNA is TGTGCCTGGAGGAAAGGACAGGGGGCAACTAATGAAAAACTGTTTTTT. V usage is TRBV30 and J usage is TRBJ1-4, with 10 bases identical to TRBD1. Germline V gene data show CDR1 as GTSNPN and CDR2 as SVGIG (reference sequence). The ends lost 3 bases at V and 0 bases at J; junction bases unmatched: 4. The CDR3 has 16 amino acids.

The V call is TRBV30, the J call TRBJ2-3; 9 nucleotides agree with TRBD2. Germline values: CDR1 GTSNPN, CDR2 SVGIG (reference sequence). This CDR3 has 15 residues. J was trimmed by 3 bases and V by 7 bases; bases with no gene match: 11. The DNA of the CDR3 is TGTGCCTATTCAAAAGCGGGAGGAGTGACAGATACGCAGTATTTT. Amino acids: CAYSKAGGVTDTQYF.

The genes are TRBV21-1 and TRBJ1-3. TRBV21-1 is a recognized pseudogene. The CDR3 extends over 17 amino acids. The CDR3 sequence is CASTGKGVASPGNTIYF. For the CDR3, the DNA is TGTGCCAGCACGGGAAAGGGCGTTGCCTCTCCTGGAAACACCATATATTTT.

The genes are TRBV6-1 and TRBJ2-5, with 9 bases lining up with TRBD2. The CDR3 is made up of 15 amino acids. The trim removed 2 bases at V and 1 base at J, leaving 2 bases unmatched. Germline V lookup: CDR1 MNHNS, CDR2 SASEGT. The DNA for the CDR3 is TGTGCCAGCAGTGAATTAGCGGGGGCCCAAGAGACCCAGTACTTC. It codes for CASSELAGAQETQYF.

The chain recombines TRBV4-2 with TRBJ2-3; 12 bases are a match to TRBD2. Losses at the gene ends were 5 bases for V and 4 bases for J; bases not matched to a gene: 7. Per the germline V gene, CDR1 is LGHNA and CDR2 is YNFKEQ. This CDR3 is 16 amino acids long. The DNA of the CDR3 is TGTGCCAGCAGCTCCACGACTAGCGGGAGCTCAGATACGCAGTATTTT. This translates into CASSSTTSGSSDTQYF.

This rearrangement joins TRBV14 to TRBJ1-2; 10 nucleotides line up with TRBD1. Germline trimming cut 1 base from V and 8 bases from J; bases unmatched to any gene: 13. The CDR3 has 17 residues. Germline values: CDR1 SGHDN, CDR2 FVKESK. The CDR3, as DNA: TGTGCCAGCAGCCAAGTACATTCCGGGACAGGGGTCGGGGGCTACACCTTC. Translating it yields CASSQVHSGTGVGGYTF. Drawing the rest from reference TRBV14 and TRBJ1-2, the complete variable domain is EAGVTQFPSHSVIEKGQTVTLRCDPISGHDNLYWYRRVMGKEIKFLLHFVKESKQDESGMPNNRFLAERTGGTYSTLKVQPAELEDSGVYFCASSQVHSGTGVGGYTFGSGTRLTVV.

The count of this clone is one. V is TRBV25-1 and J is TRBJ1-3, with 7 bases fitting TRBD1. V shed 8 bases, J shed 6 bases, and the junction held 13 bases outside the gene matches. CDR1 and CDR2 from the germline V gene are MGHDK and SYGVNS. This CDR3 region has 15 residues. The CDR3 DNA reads TGTGCCAGCGGCGGCCCCCGACAGGGCCAAAACACCATATATTTT. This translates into CASGGPRQGQNTIYF.

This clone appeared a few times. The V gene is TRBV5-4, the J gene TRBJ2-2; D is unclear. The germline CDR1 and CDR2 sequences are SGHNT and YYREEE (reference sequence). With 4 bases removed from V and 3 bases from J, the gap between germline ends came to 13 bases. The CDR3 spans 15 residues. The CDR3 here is CASSEVVGDTGELFF. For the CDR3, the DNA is TGTGCCAGCAGCGAGGTTGTCGGTGACACCGGGGAGCTGTTTTTT. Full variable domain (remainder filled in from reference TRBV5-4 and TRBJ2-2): ETGVTQSPTHLIKTRGQQVTLRCSSQSGHNTVSWYQQALGQGPQFIFQYYREEENGRGNFPPRFSGLQFPNYSSELNVNALELDDSALYLCASSEVVGDTGELFFGEGSRLTVL.

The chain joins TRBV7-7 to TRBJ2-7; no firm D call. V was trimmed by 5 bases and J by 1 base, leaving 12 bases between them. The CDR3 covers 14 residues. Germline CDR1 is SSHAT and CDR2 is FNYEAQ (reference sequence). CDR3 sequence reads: CASSPWPESYEQYF. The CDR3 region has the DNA TGTGCCAGCAGCCCATGGCCGGAGTCCTACGAGCAGTACTTC.

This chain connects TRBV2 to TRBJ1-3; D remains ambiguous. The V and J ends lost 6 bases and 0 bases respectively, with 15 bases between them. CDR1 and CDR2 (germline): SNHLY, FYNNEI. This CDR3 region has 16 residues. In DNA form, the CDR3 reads TGTGCCAGCAGACTCTCGGGGTCCCTCTCTGGAAACACCATATATTTT. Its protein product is CASRLSGSLSGNTIYF.

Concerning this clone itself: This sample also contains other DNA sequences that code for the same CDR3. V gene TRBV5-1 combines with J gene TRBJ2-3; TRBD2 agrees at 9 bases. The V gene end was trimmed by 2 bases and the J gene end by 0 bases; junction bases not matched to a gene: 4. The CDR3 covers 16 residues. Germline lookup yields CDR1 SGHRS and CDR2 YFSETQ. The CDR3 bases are TGCGCCAGCAGCTTCGGACTAGCGAGAAGCACAGATACGCAGTATTTT. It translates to CASSFGLARSTDTQYF.

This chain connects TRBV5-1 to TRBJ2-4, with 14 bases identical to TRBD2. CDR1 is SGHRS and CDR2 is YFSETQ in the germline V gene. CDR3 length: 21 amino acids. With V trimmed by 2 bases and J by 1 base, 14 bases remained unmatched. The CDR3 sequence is CASSFHIPTSGRELAKNIQYF. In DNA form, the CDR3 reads TGCGCCAGCAGCTTTCATATCCCGACTAGCGGGAGGGAGCTGGCCAAAAACATTCAGTACTTC.

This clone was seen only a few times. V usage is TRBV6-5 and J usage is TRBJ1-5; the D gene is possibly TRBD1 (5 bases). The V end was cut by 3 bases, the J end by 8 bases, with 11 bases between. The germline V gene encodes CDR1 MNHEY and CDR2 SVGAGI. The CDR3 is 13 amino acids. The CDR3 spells CASSYSGLEPQHF. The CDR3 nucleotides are TGTGCCAGCAGTTATTCAGGGTTGGAGCCCCAGCATTTT.

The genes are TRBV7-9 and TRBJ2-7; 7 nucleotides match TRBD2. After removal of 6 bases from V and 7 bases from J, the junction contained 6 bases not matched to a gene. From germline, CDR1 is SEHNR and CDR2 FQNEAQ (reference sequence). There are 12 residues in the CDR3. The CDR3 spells CASRGTTGEQYF. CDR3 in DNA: TGTGCCAGCAGGGGGACTACGGGAGAGCAGTACTTC.

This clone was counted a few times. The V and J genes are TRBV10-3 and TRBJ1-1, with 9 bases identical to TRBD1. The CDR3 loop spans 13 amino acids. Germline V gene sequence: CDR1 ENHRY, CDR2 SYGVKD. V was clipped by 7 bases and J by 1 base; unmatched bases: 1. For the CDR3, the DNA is TGTGCCATCATGACAGGGGGGAACACTGAAGCTTTCTTT. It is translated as CAIMTGGNTEAFF.

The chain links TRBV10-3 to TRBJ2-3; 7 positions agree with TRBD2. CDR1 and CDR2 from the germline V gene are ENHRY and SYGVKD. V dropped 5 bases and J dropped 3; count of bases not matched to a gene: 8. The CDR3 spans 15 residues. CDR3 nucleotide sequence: TGTGCCATCAGTTATTCGGGAGGAGTAACAGATACGCAGTATTTT. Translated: CAISYSGGVTDTQYF.

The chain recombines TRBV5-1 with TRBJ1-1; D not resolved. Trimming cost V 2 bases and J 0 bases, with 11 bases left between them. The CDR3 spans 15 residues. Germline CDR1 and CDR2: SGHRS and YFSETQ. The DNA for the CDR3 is TGCGCCAGCAGCTTACAGTCACTTATGAACACTGAAGCTTTCTTT. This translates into CASSLQSLMNTEAFF.

The CDR3 reads CASSADEGAQETQYF. CDR3 in DNA: TGTGCCAGCAGTGCCGACGAGGGGGCGCAAGAGACCCAGTACTTC. This chain joins TRBV25-1 and TRBJ2-5; 7 positions agree with TRBD1. With 4 bases clipped from V and 2 bases from J, the junction kept 7 bases outside the gene matches. The CDR3 length is 15 residues. The germline V gene has CDR1 MGHDK and CDR2 SYGVNS.

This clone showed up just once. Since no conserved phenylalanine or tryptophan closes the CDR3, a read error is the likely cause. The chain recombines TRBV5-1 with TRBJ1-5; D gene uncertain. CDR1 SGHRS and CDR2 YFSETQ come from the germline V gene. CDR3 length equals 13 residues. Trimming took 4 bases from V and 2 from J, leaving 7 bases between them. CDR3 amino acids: CASSPVGNQPQHV. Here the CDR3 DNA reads TGCGCCAGCAGCCCCGTGGGCAATCAGCCCCAGCATGTT.

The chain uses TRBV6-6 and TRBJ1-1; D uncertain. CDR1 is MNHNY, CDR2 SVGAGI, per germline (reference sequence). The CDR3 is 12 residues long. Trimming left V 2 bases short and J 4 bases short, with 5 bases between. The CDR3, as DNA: TGTGCCAGCAGTTACGGCACCACTGAAGCTTTCTTT. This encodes CASSYGTTEAFF.

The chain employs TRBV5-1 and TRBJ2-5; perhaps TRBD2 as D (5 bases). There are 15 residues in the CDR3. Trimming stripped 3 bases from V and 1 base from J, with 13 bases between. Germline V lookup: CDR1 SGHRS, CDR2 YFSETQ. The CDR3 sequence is CASSSGAEPQETQYF. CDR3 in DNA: TGCGCCAGCAGCTCCGGAGCGGAGCCCCAAGAGACCCAGTACTTC.

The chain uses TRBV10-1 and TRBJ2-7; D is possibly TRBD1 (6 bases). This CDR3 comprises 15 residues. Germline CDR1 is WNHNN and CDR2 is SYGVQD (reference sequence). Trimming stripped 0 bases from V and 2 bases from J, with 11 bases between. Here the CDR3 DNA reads TGCGCCAGCAGTGAGTCGTTGGACAGAGCCTACGAGCAGTACTTC. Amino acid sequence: CASSESLDRAYEQYF.

DNA for the CDR3: TGTGCCACCAGCAGAGACGGGGGAGTGAACACTGAAGCTTTCTTT. Its protein product is CATSRDGGVNTEAFF. The rearrangement uses TRBV15 and TRBJ1-1, with D possibly being TRBD1 (5 bases). Germline loops: CDR1 LNHNV, CDR2 YYDKDF (reference sequence). The CDR3 contains 15 residues. V shed 0 bases and J shed 0 bases, with 8 bases lying between them.

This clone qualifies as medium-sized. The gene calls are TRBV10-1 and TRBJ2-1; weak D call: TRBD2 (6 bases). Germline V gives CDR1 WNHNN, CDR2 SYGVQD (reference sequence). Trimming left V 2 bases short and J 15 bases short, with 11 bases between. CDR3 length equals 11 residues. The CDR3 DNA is TGCGCCAGCAGTGAGGGGGGACTGGTGTTCTTC. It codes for CASSEGGLVFF.

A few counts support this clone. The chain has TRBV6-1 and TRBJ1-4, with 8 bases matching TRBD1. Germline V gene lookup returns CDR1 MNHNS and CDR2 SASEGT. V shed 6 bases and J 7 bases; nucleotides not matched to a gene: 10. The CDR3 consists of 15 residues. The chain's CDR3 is CASSLGQGFREKLFF. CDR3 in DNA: TGTGCCAGCAGCCTAGGACAGGGTTTCCGTGAAAAACTGTTTTTT.

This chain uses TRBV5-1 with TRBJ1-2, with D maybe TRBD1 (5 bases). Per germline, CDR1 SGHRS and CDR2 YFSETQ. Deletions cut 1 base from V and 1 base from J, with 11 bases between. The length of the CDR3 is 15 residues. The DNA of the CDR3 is TGCGCCAGCAGCTTGCTCCCGACAGTTAACTATGGCTACACCTTC. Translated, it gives CASSLLPTVNYGYTF.

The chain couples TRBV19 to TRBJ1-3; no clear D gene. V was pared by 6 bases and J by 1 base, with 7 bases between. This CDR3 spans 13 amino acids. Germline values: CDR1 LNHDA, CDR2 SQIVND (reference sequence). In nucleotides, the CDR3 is TGTGCCAGTAGCGTTTCGTCTGGAAACACCATATATTTT. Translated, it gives CASSVSSGNTIYF.